This T cell receptor beta chain originates from a study of cytotoxic CD8 clonotypes in ibrutinib-treated CLL. Findings and limits, study-wide: Clonality climbed at ibrutinib response, then dropped toward baseline at progression.

The CDR3 contains 13 residues. V lost 6 bases and J 4 bases, leaving 12 bases between the germline ends. CDR1 LNHDA and CDR2 SQIVND come from the germline V gene (reference sequence). Concerning this clone: What it binds is unknown.

Assay used: immunoSEQ multiplex PCR; TCRdb lists only in-frame clones, some missing. The profile covers about 50,000 clones, with over 65% appearing a single time and over 20% taken by the ten largest. The sample consisted of PBMCs, taken after 24 months of ibrutinib treatment. The V call is TRBV19, the J call TRBJ2-5; D assignment may be TRBD1 or TRBD2 (5 bases each). The receptor comes from a human donor with chronic lymphocytic leukemia. CDR3 sequence (DNA): TGTGCCAGTAGGGGAGAGGGGCGAGAGACCCAGTACTTC. It is translated as CASRGEGRETQYF.